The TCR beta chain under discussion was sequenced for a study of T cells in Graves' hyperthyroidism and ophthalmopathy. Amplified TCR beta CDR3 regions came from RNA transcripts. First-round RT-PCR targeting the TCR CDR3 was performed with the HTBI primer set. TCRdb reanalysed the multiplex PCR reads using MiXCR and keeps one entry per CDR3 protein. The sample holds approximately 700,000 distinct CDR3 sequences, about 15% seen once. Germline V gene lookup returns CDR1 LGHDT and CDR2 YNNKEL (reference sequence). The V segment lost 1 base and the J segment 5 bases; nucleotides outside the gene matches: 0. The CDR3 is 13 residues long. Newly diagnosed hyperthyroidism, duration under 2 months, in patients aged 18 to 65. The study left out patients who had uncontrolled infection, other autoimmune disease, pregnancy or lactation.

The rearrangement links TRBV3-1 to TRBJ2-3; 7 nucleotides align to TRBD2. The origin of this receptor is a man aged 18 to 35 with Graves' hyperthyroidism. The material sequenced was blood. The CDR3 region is CASSQGTRDTQYF. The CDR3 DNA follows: TGTGCCAGCAGCCAAGGGACTAGAGATACGCAGTATTTT.